A single sample gave rise to the 26 T cell receptor beta chains below, sequenced in a study of blood T cell repertoires in COVID-19. Clones were read by immunoSEQ multiplex PCR, and TCRdb kept only the in-frame ones, dropping some. This sample has approximately 22,000 clones, with around 90% found just once. The source material was peripheral blood. The receptors shown here come from a woman aged 70-85 years with active COVID-19.

The chain is built from TRBV6-5 and TRBJ2-3, with a tentative D call TRBD2 (6 bases). Germline CDR1 MNHEY, CDR2 SVGAGI. CDR3 length: 13 amino acids. Trimming took off 8 bases at V and 5 bases at J, with 14 bases between the two ends. The DNA for the CDR3 is TGTGCCAGCGGCGTTCTTAGCGGAGATACGCAGTATTTT. Translated, it gives CASGVLSGDTQYF.

The genes are TRBV4-3 and TRBJ2-5, with TRBD2 matching over 11 bases. This CDR3 comprises 16 residues. Germline-derived CDR1 and CDR2 are LGHNA and YSLEER. V was clipped by 3 bases and J by 1 base; unmatched bases: 4. The CDR3 region has the DNA TGCGCCAGCAGCCAGAGTAGCGGGAGGGTCCAAGAGACCCAGTACTTC. Translated: CASSQSSGRVQETQYF.

Concerning this clone itself: Other DNA sequences in this specimen translate into the identical CDR3. V usage is TRBV5-1 and J usage is TRBJ1-1, with TRBD1 identical over 9 bases. This CDR3 comprises 14 residues. The V segment lost 3 bases and the J segment 1 base; nucleotides outside the gene matches: 1. Germline V lookup: CDR1 SGHRS, CDR2 YFSETQ. CDR3 nucleotide sequence: TGCGCCAGCAGCTGGGGACAGGGGAACACTGAAGCTTTCTTT. Translation gives CASSWGQGNTEAFF.

The chain joins TRBV3-1 (or the pseudogene TRBV3-2) to TRBJ2-3, with 7 bases that match TRBD1. The CDR3 runs to 15 residues. The trim removed 4 bases at V and 4 bases at J, leaving 8 bases unmatched. Germline V gene data show CDR1 as LGHDT and CDR2 as YNNKEL (reference sequence). The CDR3 spells CASSPPTGRPDTQYF. DNA of the CDR3: TGTGCCAGCAGCCCTCCGACAGGGAGACCAGATACGCAGTATTTT.

This rearrangement joins TRBV19 to TRBJ2-3; perhaps TRBD1 as D (5 bases). Germline V gene sequence: CDR1 LNHDA, CDR2 SQIVND (reference sequence). The CDR3 has 13 amino acids. The V gene lost 4 bases and the J gene lost 4 bases, with 9 bases spanning the gap. The CDR3 sequence: CASSKLGPDTQYF. The CDR3 DNA sequence: TGTGCCAGTAGTAAGCTGGGGCCAGATACGCAGTATTTT.

This clone was detected only a few times. The gene calls are TRBV28 and TRBJ1-1, with 8 bases lining up with TRBD1. Trimming removed 6 bases from V and 4 bases from J; junction bases left unmatched: 10. CDR1 is MDHEN, CDR2 SYDVKM, per germline. The CDR3 sequence is 15 residues long. This CDR3 is CASRDWTGTFTEAFF. Here the CDR3 DNA reads TGTGCCAGCAGGGATTGGACAGGGACCTTCACTGAAGCTTTCTTT.

The gene calls are TRBV6-2 or TRBV6-3 and TRBJ1-5; a weak D match, TRBD1 (5 bases). From germline, CDR1 is MNHEY and CDR2 SVGEGT. Trimming cost V 2 bases and J 10 bases, with 24 bases left between them. The CDR3 is made up of 17 amino acids. CDR3 DNA: TGTGCCAGCAGTTACCCCCAGAGCCAGGGAAAGTGGCGACCCCAGCATTTT. Translation gives CASSYPQSQGKWRPQHF.

The V call is TRBV7-8, the J call TRBJ1-5; perhaps TRBD1 as D (6 bases). Trimming took off 3 bases at V and 3 bases at J, with 12 bases between the two ends. Germline CDR1 and CDR2: SGHVS and FQNEAQ. The CDR3 has 15 residues. For the CDR3, the DNA is TGTGCCAGCAGCTTCTCCGGACAGTCCAATCAGCCCCAGCATTTT. Translation: CASSFSGQSNQPQHF.

V usage is TRBV10-3 and J usage is TRBJ2-6, with 9 bases that match TRBD2. V shed 6 bases and J 0 bases; nucleotides not matched to a gene: 15. Per the germline V gene, CDR1 is ENHRY and CDR2 is SYGVKD. CDR3 length: 20 amino acids. This CDR3 reads CAISSVGAGGPYSGANVLTF. The CDR3 coding sequence is TGTGCCATCAGCTCGGTAGGAGCGGGAGGTCCTTACTCTGGGGCCAACGTCCTGACTTTC.

The V and J genes are TRBV7-8 and TRBJ2-2; a weak D match, TRBD2 (5 bases). Trimming stripped 5 bases from V and 2 bases from J, with 12 bases between. Germline CDR1 reads SGHVS; CDR2 reads FQNEAQ. The CDR3 has 15 amino acids. This CDR3 reads CASSRERRNTGELFF. Here the CDR3 DNA reads TGTGCCAGCAGCCGAGAGCGGAGAAACACCGGGGAGCTGTTTTTT.

V and J are TRBV5-1 and TRBJ2-7, with 7 nucleotides matching TRBD2. Germline V gene lookup returns CDR1 SGHRS and CDR2 YFSETQ. The CDR3 is made up of 13 amino acids. V gave up 0 bases and J gave up 5 bases; unmatched junction bases: 2. In DNA, the CDR3 is TGCGCCAGCAGCTTGGAGCTAGCGGACGAGCAGTACTTC. Amino acids: CASSLELADEQYF.

The chain employs TRBV30 and TRBJ1-5; 11 nucleotides align to TRBD1. V shed 5 bases and J 3 bases; nucleotides not matched to a gene: 6. Germline CDR1 GTSNPN, CDR2 SVGIG (reference sequence). The CDR3 loop spans 15 amino acids. CDR3 sequence (DNA): TGTGCCTGGTCAGGGACAGGGGGTCTCAATCAGCCCCAGCATTTT. The encoded protein is CAWSGTGGLNQPQHF.

This chain connects TRBV4-1 to TRBJ1-2, with 8 bases identical to TRBD1. The germline V gene has CDR1 MGHRA and CDR2 YSYEKL. The CDR3 extends over 15 amino acids. V was pared by 4 bases and J by 7 bases, with 11 bases of the junction left unmatched. The CDR3 coding sequence is TGCGCCAGCAGCCCACCCGGACAGGGCCGGTTTGGCTACACCTTC. Protein sequence: CASSPPGQGRFGYTF.

This chain uses TRBV7-9 with TRBJ1-5; no clear D gene. Germline CDR1 is SEHNR and CDR2 is FQNEAQ (reference sequence). V was clipped by 0 bases and J by 10 bases, with 7 bases between them. This CDR3 region has 12 residues. CDR3 nucleotide sequence: TGTGCCAGCAGCTTAGCGGAGGCCCCCCAGCATTTT. It translates to CASSLAEAPQHF. The variable domain in full, with the rest retrieved from reference TRBV7-9 and TRBJ1-5, is DTGVSQNPRHKITKRGQNVTFRCDPISEHNRLYWYRQTLGQGPEFLTYFQNEAQLEKSRLLSDRFSAERPKGSFSTLEIQRTEQGDSAMYLCASSLAEAPQHFGDGTRLSIL.

The V and J genes are TRBV19 and TRBJ2-3, with TRBD2 matching over 12 bases. The CDR3 loop spans 16 amino acids. Unmatched junction bases numbered 6, after V lost 5 bases and J lost 3 bases. The V gene's germline CDR1 is LNHDA and CDR2 SQIVND (reference sequence). The CDR3 loop is CASSSRLAGVTDTQYF. The CDR3 nucleotides are TGTGCCAGTAGTTCGAGACTAGCGGGAGTGACAGATACGCAGTATTTT.

The chain has TRBV4-3 and TRBJ1-2; 7 bases agree with TRBD1. Germline V gene data show CDR1 as LGHNA and CDR2 as YSLEER. With V trimmed by 0 bases and J by 2 bases, 6 bases remained unmatched. The CDR3 loop spans 16 amino acids. CDR3 DNA sequence: TGCGCCAGCAGCCAAGACGGGCCGGGACAGAACTATGGCTACACCTTC. Protein product: CASSQDGPGQNYGYTF.

Here the CDR3 DNA reads TGTGCCAGCAGTGACCAATCCGGGACATCGAACTACGAGCAGTACTTC. As protein: CASSDQSGTSNYEQYF. The chain links TRBV6-1 to TRBJ2-7, with a possible D match to TRBD1 (6 bases). V dropped 3 bases and J dropped 3 bases, with 18 bases sitting between them. CDR1 is MNHNS, CDR2 SASEGT, per germline. The CDR3 loop spans 16 amino acids.

The J gene is TRBJ1-6, the V gene TRBV28; 7 bases are shared with TRBD1. CDR1 MDHEN and CDR2 SYDVKM come from the germline V gene. The CDR3 is 16 amino acids. V dropped 5 bases and J dropped 0; count of bases not matched to a gene: 4. The CDR3 loop reads CASSTGQVSYNSPLHF. The CDR3 bases are TGTGCCAGCAGTACCGGACAGGTCTCCTATAATTCACCCCTCCACTTT.

This clone was seen only once. The chain has TRBV28 and TRBJ1-4; 7 bases agree with TRBD1. The junction had 12 bases not matched to a gene; V was cut back by 5 bases and J by 6 bases. The germline V gene encodes CDR1 MDHEN and CDR2 SYDVKM. This CDR3 is built from 16 residues. The CDR3 DNA is TGTGCCAGCAGTCAAAGTTTGACAGGGAGAGATGAAAAACTGTTTTTT. Translating gives CASSQSLTGRDEKLFF.

V usage is TRBV4-3 and J usage is TRBJ1-2; D is perhaps TRBD1 (6 bases). The CDR3 runs 15 residues. Germline V CDR1 and CDR2: LGHNA, YSLEER. The V end lost 0 bases, the J end lost 7 bases, and 15 bases lay between the germline ends. In nucleotides, the CDR3 is TGCGCCAGCAGCCAAGACTGGGGGGGGGCAATTGGCTACACCTTC. Translated: CASSQDWGGAIGYTF.

This clone was observed a single time. The chain uses TRBV14 and TRBJ2-7; 13 positions agree with TRBD2. The ends lost 0 bases at V and 4 bases at J; junction bases unmatched: 6. From germline, CDR1 is SGHDN and CDR2 FVKESK. The CDR3 has 17 amino acids. CDR3 bases: TGTGCCAGCAGCCAAGATCCGGGACTAGCGGGATTATACGAGCAGTACTTC. It yields the protein CASSQDPGLAGLYEQYF.

A remark on this clone: At one of its ends the junction is not consistent with the germline gene, which may arise from a read error. The chain links TRBV5-1 to TRBJ1-6; D is perhaps TRBD1 (5 bases). The germline V gene has CDR1 SGHRS and CDR2 YFSETQ. This CDR3 region has 16 residues. The chain's CDR3 is CASSYRTPSDNSPLHF. In DNA, the CDR3 is TGCGCCAGCAGTTACCGGACACCCTCCGATAATTCACCCCTCCACTTT.

This chain uses TRBV19 with TRBJ1-1; D possibly corresponds to TRBD1 (6 bases). Trimming left V 7 bases short and J 8 bases short, with 23 bases between. The CDR3 loop spans 15 amino acids. Germline V lookup: CDR1 LNHDA, CDR2 SQIVND (reference sequence). In nucleotides, the CDR3 is TGTGCCAGTACCAACCTTATCGGGGGGCGCGCCGAAGCTTTCTTT. Amino acids: CASTNLIGGRAEAFF.

The CDR3 here is CASSLETSGTGQYF. CDR3 nucleotide sequence: TGTGCCAGCAGCTTAGAGACTAGCGGTACGGGACAGTACTTC. The rearrangement uses TRBV13 and TRBJ2-7, with TRBD2 identical over 9 bases. Unmatched junction bases numbered 8, after V lost 1 base and J lost 10 bases. Germline V gene sequence: CDR1 PRHDT, CDR2 FYEKMQ (reference sequence). The CDR3 contains 14 residues.

The chain joins TRBV19 to TRBJ2-7; 12 bases are shared with TRBD2. Germline-derived CDR1 and CDR2 are LNHDA and SQIVND (reference sequence). The CDR3 length is 15 residues. The trim removed 5 bases at V and 0 bases at J, leaving 2 bases unmatched. The CDR3 region is CASSLTSGSSYEQYF. In DNA, the CDR3 is TGTGCCAGTAGTTTGACTAGCGGGAGCTCCTACGAGCAGTACTTC.

J is TRBJ2-7 and V is TRBV11-1, with 7 bases lining up with TRBD2. Germline V lookup: CDR1 SGHAT, CDR2 FQDESV (reference sequence). This CDR3 region has 13 residues. The V gene end was trimmed by 5 bases and the J gene end by 2 bases; junction bases not matched to a gene: 3. The CDR3 DNA is TGTGCCAGCAGCCCCGGGACTACCTACGAGCAGTACTTC. Translating it yields CASSPGTTYEQYF.